Following are 20 T cell receptor beta chains from one sample sequenced in a study of cytotoxic CD8 clonotypes in ibrutinib-treated CLL (dated by TCRdb to about 2021). The meaning of the sample's time point label: about eleven months on ibrutinib. Library preparation was by the immunoSEQ multiplex PCR assay. Held by TCRdb, this immuneACCESS table contains in-frame sequences only and omits some clones. Under half of the omission traces to an unresolved V gene where checked; the cause of the rest is unknown. For this sample there are about 140,000 clones; approximately 90% appear just once. Of the sample, about a tenth is held by the ten largest clones. Specimen: PBMCs, collected after 12 months of ibrutinib treatment. The source of these receptors is a human donor with chronic lymphocytic leukemia.

The rearrangement joins TRBV14 to TRBJ2-4, with D hard to call. The ends were cut back, 7 bases at V and 8 bases at J, with 21 bases in the middle. Germline V gene sequence: CDR1 SGHDN, CDR2 FVKESK. This CDR3 has 15 residues. This CDR3 is CASTERWIHRDIQYF. As DNA, the CDR3 is TGTGCCAGCACCGAGAGATGGATTCACCGGGACATTCAGTACTTC.

The rearrangement uses TRBV20-1 and TRBJ1-1; D not certain. Germline V gene sequence: CDR1 DFQATT, CDR2 SNEGSKA (reference sequence). Trimming shortened V by 3 bases and J by 1 base, and 0 bases separated the two germline ends. The CDR3 contains 10 residues. The CDR3 loop is CSARNTEAFF. The CDR3 DNA sequence: TGCAGTGCTAGGAACACTGAAGCTTTCTTT.

The genes are TRBV5-6 and TRBJ2-7; D could derive from TRBD1 or TRBD2 (5 bases each). The V and J ends lost 3 bases and 2 bases respectively, with 9 bases between them. The CDR3 is 13 amino acids. The germline V gene encodes CDR1 SGHDT and CDR2 YYEEEE. This CDR3 is CASSSGTTYEQYF. The CDR3 DNA sequence: TGTGCCAGCAGCTCCGGGACGACCTACGAGCAGTACTTC.

In its sample, this clone was seen a few times. The chain has TRBV5-1 and TRBJ2-7, with D uncertain. This CDR3 has 11 residues. Germline loops: CDR1 SGHRS, CDR2 YFSETQ. Trimming took off 7 bases at V and 0 bases at J, with 5 bases between the two ends. The CDR3 loop reads CASRGSYEQYF. The CDR3 bases are TGCGCCAGCCGAGGCTCCTACGAGCAGTACTTC.

The chain uses TRBV19 and TRBJ2-4, with unresolved D. V was clipped by 9 bases and J by 4 bases, with 10 bases between them. From germline, CDR1 is LNHDA and CDR2 SQIVND (reference sequence). CDR3 length equals 12 residues. The CDR3 DNA reads as TGTGCCAGATCCGAACCGAAAAACATTCAGTACTTC. As protein: CARSEPKNIQYF.

The J gene is TRBJ2-2, the V gene TRBV27; D gene uncertain. Germline loops: CDR1 MNHEY, CDR2 SMNVEV (reference sequence). V was cut by 0 bases and J by 6 bases, with 8 bases left in between. The length of the CDR3 is 14 residues. Here the CDR3 reads CASSLSSRPGELFF. The CDR3 region has the DNA TGTGCCAGCAGTTTATCTAGTCGGCCCGGGGAGCTGTTTTTT.

This chain links TRBV5-1 with TRBJ2-5; 13 positions agree with TRBD2. V was clipped by 0 bases and J by 5 bases; unmatched bases: 7. Germline V gene data show CDR1 as SGHRS and CDR2 as YFSETQ. CDR3 length: 17 residues. The CDR3 spells CASSLDWETSGRETQYF. The DNA for the CDR3 is TGCGCCAGCAGCTTGGATTGGGAGACTAGCGGGAGGGAGACCCAGTACTTC.

This sequence joins TRBV5-6 and TRBJ2-3, with 7 bases identical to TRBD1. V dropped 3 bases and J dropped 2; count of bases not matched to a gene: 12. This CDR3 comprises 17 residues. Germline CDR1 SGHDT, CDR2 YYEEEE. This CDR3 is CASSWIDRDVSTDTQYF. In nucleotides, the CDR3 is TGTGCCAGCAGCTGGATAGACAGGGACGTTTCCACAGATACGCAGTATTTT.

The chain carries TRBV6-5 and TRBJ1-1, with D possibly TRBD1 on 5 matching bases. CDR1 and CDR2 from the germline V gene are MNHEY and SVGAGI. Trimming pared 3 bases from V and 5 bases from J, leaving 16 bases between. The CDR3 runs 15 residues. CDR3 coding DNA: TGTGCCAGCAGTTATTCCCTCGGGGCTGGGACTGAAGCTTTCTTT. Translated: CASSYSLGAGTEAFF.

This chain uses TRBV7-6 with TRBJ2-2, with 8 bases lining up with TRBD2. Germline lookup yields CDR1 SGHVS and CDR2 FNYEAQ. This CDR3 has 15 residues. Germline trimming cut 3 bases from V and 0 bases from J; bases unmatched to any gene: 0. The DNA for the CDR3 is TGTGCCAGCAGCTTTAGCGGGACGAACACCGGGGAGCTGTTTTTT. Translated: CASSFSGTNTGELFF.

The chain has TRBV30 and TRBJ1-1, with D possibly TRBD1 on 5 matching bases. V lost 7 bases, J lost 6 bases, and 21 bases lay in between. The germline V gene encodes CDR1 GTSNPN and CDR2 SVGIG (reference sequence). The CDR3 contains 14 residues. CDR3 DNA sequence: TGTGCCTCCCACCGGGGCGGGCTACGGCCTGAAGCTTTCTTT. The encoded protein is CASHRGGLRPEAFF.

This chain connects TRBV5-8 to TRBJ2-5, with D possibly being TRBD1 or TRBD2 (5 bases each). The CDR3 is 14 residues long. With 2 bases removed from V and 5 bases from J, the gap between germline ends came to 13 bases. Germline CDR1 is SGHTS and CDR2 is YDEGEE. The CDR3 sequence is CASSFGGIVETQYF. DNA for the CDR3: TGTGCCAGCAGCTTTGGGGGAATAGTGGAGACCCAGTACTTC.

The chain uses TRBV29-1 and TRBJ1-5, with 9 bases that match TRBD1. Trimming removed 7 bases from V and 3 bases from J; junction bases left unmatched: 4. Germline V gene sequence: CDR1 SQVTM, CDR2 ANQGSEA. This CDR3 comprises 13 residues. The chain's CDR3 is CSAGQGFNQPQHF. The CDR3 bases are TGCAGCGCGGGACAGGGCTTCAATCAGCCCCAGCATTTT.

The rearrangement uses TRBV10-3 and TRBJ2-7, with 8 positions matching TRBD1. Per the germline V gene, CDR1 is ENHRY and CDR2 is SYGVKD. With 6 bases clipped from V and 2 bases from J, the junction kept 12 bases outside the gene matches. The CDR3 is made up of 16 amino acids. CDR3 nucleotides: TGTGCCATCAGCCCCAACGGACAGGGTGGGGCCTACGAGCAGTACTTC. It is translated as CAISPNGQGGAYEQYF.

The chain has TRBV2 and TRBJ1-2; 7 nucleotides match TRBD1. In germline, CDR1 is SNHLY, CDR2 FYNNEI. The CDR3 has 13 residues. Trimming at V came to 5 bases and at J to 4 bases, leaving 4 bases not matched to a gene. DNA of the CDR3: TGTGCCAGCAGTCCCGCAGGGGGCTATGGCTACACCTTC. Protein sequence: CASSPAGGYGYTF.

The chain joins TRBV15 to TRBJ2-5, with D possibly matching TRBD2 (6 bases). Germline V gives CDR1 LNHNV, CDR2 YYDKDF (reference sequence). The CDR3 extends over 15 amino acids. V lost 0 bases and J 5 bases, leaving 13 bases between the germline ends. CDR3 sequence reads: CATSRDPDRGETQYF. For the CDR3, the DNA is TGTGCCACCAGCAGAGATCCGGACCGGGGGGAGACCCAGTACTTC. Drawing the rest from reference TRBV15 and TRBJ2-5, the complete variable domain is DAMVIQNPRYQVTQFGKPVTLSCSQTLNHNVMYWYQQKSSQAPKLLFHYYDKDFNNEADTPDNFQSRRPNTSFCFLDIRSPGLGDTAMYLCATSRDPDRGETQYFGPGTRLLVL.

The chain is built from TRBV7-6 and TRBJ2-5; 9 bases match TRBD2. Germline V lookup: CDR1 SGHVS, CDR2 FNYEAQ. J lost 10 bases, V lost 0 bases, and 9 bases had no gene match. CDR3 length: 15 residues. CDR3 DNA: TGTGCCAGCAGCTTAGCCCTTAGCGGGAGTCGCGGCCAGTACTTC. Translated, it gives CASSLALSGSRGQYF.

The chain joins TRBV5-1 to TRBJ2-1, with 10 bases aligning to TRBD2. The V segment lost 4 bases and the J segment 5 bases; nucleotides outside the gene matches: 6. The CDR3 spans 15 residues. Germline V gene lookup returns CDR1 SGHRS and CDR2 YFSETQ. The CDR3 DNA reads TGCGCCAGCAGCACCCTAGCGGGGGTAAACAATGAGCAGTTCTTC. It specifies CASSTLAGVNNEQFF.

The chain uses TRBV27 and TRBJ2-2; 8 positions match TRBD2. The V gene end was trimmed by 2 bases and the J gene end by 1 base; junction bases not matched to a gene: 0. The length of the CDR3 is 15 residues. From germline, CDR1 is MNHEY and CDR2 SMNVEV (reference sequence). The CDR3 spells CASSLAGGNTGELFF. The CDR3 DNA is TGTGCCAGCAGTTTAGCGGGAGGGAACACCGGGGAGCTGTTTTTT.

This chain links TRBV27 with TRBJ2-2; D is uncertain. Germline V gene lookup returns CDR1 MNHEY and CDR2 SMNVEV (reference sequence). The CDR3 sequence is 12 residues long. Trimming removed 5 bases at V and 7 bases at J, with 8 bases between. Here the CDR3 reads CASSLLGGELFF. In nucleotides, the CDR3 is TGTGCCAGCAGTCTCCTCGGCGGGGAGCTGTTTTTT.